This TCR beta chain was observed in a study of siplizumab effects on memory and regulatory T cells. Method: immunoSEQ multiplex PCR; TCRdb's copy keeps in-frame clones and lacks some. Of about 100,000 clones in the sample, about 94% were seen once. Trimming took off 6 bases at V and 5 bases at J, with 22 bases between the two ends. The CDR3 sequence is 17 residues long. In germline, CDR1 is LNHDA, CDR2 SQIVND (reference sequence). The chain links TRBV19 to TRBJ1-4; tentatively, D is TRBD1 (5 bases). The receptor's source is a human donor in good health. The sequenced sample was non-Treg CD4+ T cells sorted from blood. CDR3 nucleotide sequence: TGTGCCAGTAGCCCCCAAATGGAGAGGGGACCAAATGAAAAACTGTTTTTT. Protein sequence: CASSPQMERGPNEKLFF.